This T cell receptor (beta chain) was found in a study of blood T cell repertoires in COVID-19. V lost 4 bases, J lost 7 bases, and 6 bases stayed unmatched. The CDR3 runs 13 residues. The germline V gene encodes CDR1 SGHTA and CDR2 FQGNSA. Sequenced by immunoSEQ multiplex PCR; TCRdb stores in-frame clones only, minus some. The sample has over 300,000 clones, around 83% seen once. This chain connects TRBV7-2 to TRBJ2-7, with 8 bases identical to TRBD1. The TCR originated in a woman aged 45-65 years with acute or convalescent COVID-19. Sequencing was done on a sample of peripheral blood. CDR3 DNA: TGTGCCAGCAGCTCGGACAGGGATCGAGAGCAGTACTTC. It specifies CASSSDRDREQYF.